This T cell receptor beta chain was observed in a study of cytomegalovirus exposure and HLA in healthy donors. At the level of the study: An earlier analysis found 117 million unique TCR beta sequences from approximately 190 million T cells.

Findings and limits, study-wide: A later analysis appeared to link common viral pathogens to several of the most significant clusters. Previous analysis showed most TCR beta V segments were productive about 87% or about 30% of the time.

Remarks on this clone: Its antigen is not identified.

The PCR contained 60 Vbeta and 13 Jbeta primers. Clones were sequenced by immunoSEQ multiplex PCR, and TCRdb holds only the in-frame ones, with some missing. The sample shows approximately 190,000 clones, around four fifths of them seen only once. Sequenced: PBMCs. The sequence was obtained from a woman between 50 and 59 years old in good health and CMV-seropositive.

The CDR3 here is CASSVSGGRYEQYF. Here the CDR3 DNA reads TGTGCCAGTAGTGTTAGCGGGGGGCGCTACGAGCAGTACTTC. The chain carries TRBV19 and TRBJ2-7; 10 positions match TRBD2. The CDR3 covers 14 residues. The germline V gene has CDR1 LNHDA and CDR2 SQIVND (reference sequence). Trimming at V came to 5 bases and at J to 3 bases, leaving 4 bases not matched to a gene.